The 15 T cell receptor beta chains presented below share a single source sample, sequenced in a study of neurological immune-mediated disorders. Using its own MiXCR run on the 5' RACE reads, TCRdb lists one record per CDR3 protein. This sample has more than 40,000 distinct CDR3 sequences, with about 14% found just once. Sequenced sample: CD4+ T cells from blood. The receptors derive from a woman in her sixties or seventies with HTLV-1-associated myelopathy (HAM/TSP).

This clonotype has just one count. The chain has TRBV3-1 and TRBJ2-1; TRBD1 is a possible D gene (6 bases). The CDR3 spans 14 residues. V was pared by 4 bases and J by 6 bases, with 13 bases between. Per the germline V gene, CDR1 is LGHDT and CDR2 is YNNKEL (reference sequence). As DNA, the CDR3 is TGTGCCAGCAGCCCGACAGGTACGGGCAATGAGCAGTTCTTC. Its translation: CASSPTGTGNEQFF.

This clonotype was detected ten times or more. This rearrangement joins TRBV7-6 to TRBJ2-1; tentative D call: TRBD1 (6 bases). Germline loops: CDR1 SGHVS, CDR2 FNYEAQ. CDR3 length equals 15 residues. The germline V and J ends were trimmed by 5 bases and 8 bases, with 19 bases remaining between them. CDR3 protein: CASSPDGGETHEQFF. The CDR3 DNA sequence: TGTGCCAGCAGCCCCGATGGGGGCGAAACACATGAGCAGTTCTTC.

This clonotype has ten or more counts. V gene TRBV5-1 combines with J gene TRBJ1-2, with D unresolved. Germline CDR1 is SGHRS and CDR2 is YFSETQ. CDR3 length equals 14 residues. With 0 bases removed from V and 4 bases from J, the gap between germline ends came to 10 bases. The CDR3 coding sequence is TGCGCCAGCAGCTTGGGTACAGAAGGCTATGGCTACACCTTC. Translation: CASSLGTEGYGYTF.

The V call is TRBV2, the J call TRBJ2-1; unclear D gene. The germline CDR1 and CDR2 sequences are SNHLY and FYNNEI. Trimming stripped 6 bases from V and 6 bases from J, with 21 bases between. The CDR3 is made up of 16 amino acids. CDR3 sequence: CASRQRPLVQGNEQFF. For the CDR3, the DNA is TGTGCCAGCAGGCAACGTCCTCTAGTCCAAGGCAATGAGCAGTTCTTC.

This clonotype has a count of ten or more. This sequence joins TRBV3-1 and TRBJ2-2; D uncertain. The CDR3 covers 14 residues. Germline V lookup: CDR1 LGHDT, CDR2 YNNKEL (reference sequence). V was trimmed by 4 bases and J by 6 bases, leaving 12 bases between them. The CDR3 sequence: CASSPSRAAGELFF. DNA of the CDR3: TGTGCCAGCAGCCCATCTCGGGCGGCCGGGGAGCTGTTTTTT.

This clonotype was counted at least ten times. This chain connects TRBV12-5 to TRBJ1-4; tentatively, D is TRBD1 (5 bases). The CDR3 is 16 residues long. Germline V lookup: CDR1 LGHNT, CDR2 FRNRAP. V was cut by 0 bases and J by 12 bases, with 20 bases left in between. The DNA for the CDR3 is TGTGCTAGTGGTTTGGTACTCGACCGGACGGGGGTGGAACTGTTTTTT. This sequence encodes CASGLVLDRTGVELFF.

The sample holds many counts of this clonotype. The V and J genes are TRBV5-1 and TRBJ2-5; D remains ambiguous. The germline gives CDR1 SGHRS, CDR2 YFSETQ. The CDR3 is 14 amino acids. Trimming shortened V by 4 bases and J by 0 bases, and 10 bases separated the two germline ends. CDR3 in DNA: TGCGCCAGCAGCCCTGGAAGAGACCAAGAGACCCAGTACTTC. Its protein product is CASSPGRDQETQYF. Using reference TRBV5-1 and TRBJ2-5 for the parts outside the CDR3, the full variable domain is KAGVTQTPRYLIKTRGQQVTLSCSPISGHRSVSWYQQTPGQGLQFLFEYFSETQRNKGNFPGRFSGRQFSNSRSEMNVSTLELGDSALYLCASSPGRDQETQYFGPGTRLLVL.

This clonotype was seen ten or more times. The chain is built from TRBV20-1 and TRBJ1-1; TRBD1 agrees at 7 bases. V gave up 1 base and J gave up 4 bases; unmatched junction bases: 12. The germline V gene has CDR1 DFQATT and CDR2 SNEGSKA (reference sequence). The CDR3 contains 16 residues. The CDR3 here is CSARAIDRAEGTEAFF. CDR3 DNA: TGCAGTGCTAGAGCAATCGACAGGGCCGAGGGCACTGAAGCTTTCTTT.

This clonotype was detected only a few times. This chain uses TRBV11-1 with TRBJ1-1, with D unresolved. CDR1 is SGHAT, CDR2 FQDESV, per germline (reference sequence). The V end was cut by 6 bases, the J end by 0 bases, with 8 bases between. The CDR3 contains 13 residues. CDR3 sequence reads: CASRPGLNTEAFF. The CDR3 bases are TGTGCCAGCAGACCCGGGCTGAACACTGAAGCTTTCTTT. The variable domain in full, with the rest retrieved from reference TRBV11-1 and TRBJ1-1, is EAEVAQSPRYKITEKSQAVAFWCDPISGHATLYWYRQILGQGPELLVQFQDESVVDDSQLPKDRFSAERLKGVDSTLKIQPAELGDSAMYLCASRPGLNTEAFFGQGTRLTVV.

Judged by abundance, this clonotype is medium-sized. The genes are TRBV15 and TRBJ1-2; D unresolved. V dropped 1 base and J dropped 2 bases, with 8 bases sitting between them. The germline CDR1 and CDR2 sequences are LNHNV and YYDKDF (reference sequence). The CDR3 spans 14 residues. The CDR3 nucleotides are TGTGCCACCAGCAGAGGATCCGTAAACTATGGCTACACCTTC. This encodes CATSRGSVNYGYTF.

As regards this clonotype: The junction departs from the called germline gene at one end, perhaps through a read error. The CDR3 sequence: CAISRYNEQFF. The CDR3 nucleotides are TGTGCCATCAGCCGATACAATGAGCAGTTCTTC. The chain is built from TRBV3-1 and TRBJ2-1; D gene ambiguous. Germline assignment: CDR1 LGHDT and CDR2 YNNKEL (reference sequence). This CDR3 comprises 11 residues.

The rearrangement joins TRBV11-2 to TRBJ1-2; unclear D gene. The CDR3 has 12 amino acids. V was clipped by 1 base and J by 6 bases, with 6 bases between them. CDR1 and CDR2 (germline): SGHAT, FQNNGV. DNA for the CDR3: TGTGCCAGCAGCTTAGGGTTCGATGGCTACACCTTC. Amino acids: CASSLGFDGYTF.

The table lists this clonotype with many counts. V is TRBV5-1 and J is TRBJ2-3, with 13 nucleotides matching TRBD2. The ends lost 4 bases at V and 2 bases at J; junction bases unmatched: 4. The CDR3 runs 16 residues. The V gene's germline CDR1 is SGHRS and CDR2 YFSETQ. CDR3: CASSTGTSGNTDTQYF. CDR3 bases: TGCGCCAGCAGCACCGGGACTAGCGGGAACACAGATACGCAGTATTTT.

This clonotype was observed many times. The J gene is TRBJ2-1, the V gene TRBV5-1; TRBD1 aligns across 7 bases. The J segment lost 2 bases and the V segment lost 1 base, leaving 3 bases of the junction unmatched. The CDR3 totals 15 residues. Per the germline V gene, CDR1 is SGHRS and CDR2 is YFSETQ. Here the CDR3 DNA reads TGCGCCAGCAGCTTGACAGGGGTCACCTACAATGAGCAGTTCTTC. Amino acids: CASSLTGVTYNEQFF.

This chain joins TRBV3-1 and TRBJ2-1; 11 bases align to TRBD2. CDR1 and CDR2 (germline): LGHDT, YNNKEL (reference sequence). The J segment lost 8 bases and the V segment lost 10 bases, leaving 13 bases of the junction unmatched. The CDR3 length is 15 residues. The CDR3 region has the DNA TGTGCCATCAACCCTCTGACTAGCGGGGTTGATGAGCAGTTCTTC. Its translation: CAINPLTSGVDEQFF.